This T cell receptor (beta chain) appears in the sequencing data of a study of blood T cell repertoires in COVID-19. In the study overall: Donors in the United States, Italy and Spain gave samples during acute or convalescent COVID-19. From T cells, B-cell-depleted T cells, or PBMCs came the material, which was cDNA or gDNA.

In the study's own analysis: Reference gene primer amplification yielded estimated nucleated cell counts. Clones were sequenced by immunoSEQ multiplex PCR, and TCRdb holds only the in-frame ones, with some missing. D and trimming were read from the DNA, whereas the V and J calls and clone size are those reported in that table. The data show 98,000 or so clones, with about nine tenths seen just once and 15% held by the top ten. Germline loops: CDR1 SGHVS, CDR2 FNYEAQ. CDR3 size: 12 residues. Trimming removed 3 bases at V and 4 bases at J, with 5 bases between. The sequenced sample consisted of peripheral blood. The rearrangement joins TRBV7-6 to TRBJ2-3; D is ambiguous. The TCR sequence derives from a middle-aged man with acute or convalescent COVID-19. CDR3 in amino acids: CASSFLSDTQYF. The CDR3 DNA sequence: TGTGCCAGCAGCTTTCTTTCAGATACGCAGTATTTT.